The 24 T cell receptor beta chains in this list originate from one sample, sequenced in a study of cytomegalovirus exposure and HLA in healthy donors. The PCR employed 60 Vbeta primers together with 13 Jbeta primers. Clones were read by immunoSEQ multiplex PCR, and TCRdb kept only the in-frame ones, dropping some. This table has over 100,000 clones, approximately 76% appearing once. The sequenced sample consisted of PBMCs. All receptors derive from a woman younger than 30 in good health and CMV-seropositive.

This clone occurred a few times. The chain carries TRBV7-9 and TRBJ2-1; TRBD2 aligns across 7 bases. The V gene's germline CDR1 is SEHNR and CDR2 FQNEAQ (reference sequence). This CDR3 has 15 residues. Trimming cost V 5 bases and J 10 bases; bases outside gene matches: 14. CDR3 residues: CASSPSGSGPREQFF. The CDR3 coding sequence is TGTGCCAGCAGCCCTTCTGGTAGCGGGCCCCGCGAGCAGTTCTTC. Filled out from reference TRBV7-9 and TRBJ2-1, the complete variable domain reads DTGVSQNPRHKITKRGQNVTFRCDPISEHNRLYWYRQTLGQGPEFLTYFQNEAQLEKSRLLSDRFSAERPKGSFSTLEIQRTEQGDSAMYLCASSPSGSGPREQFFGPGTRLTVL.

CDR3 sequence reads: CASRTRTGDTEAFF. CDR3 nucleotides: TGTGCCAGCAGGACCCGGACAGGGGACACTGAAGCTTTCTTT. V is TRBV2 and J is TRBJ1-1; TRBD1 matches at 9 bases. The CDR3 has 14 amino acids. Germline-derived CDR1 and CDR2 are SNHLY and FYNNEI. V dropped 6 bases and J dropped 3; count of bases not matched to a gene: 5.

The chain carries TRBV10-3 and TRBJ1-3, with a tentative D call TRBD1 (6 bases). V was shortened by 6 bases and J by 0 bases, with 12 bases between the two germline ends. The CDR3 contains 15 residues. Germline V gene sequence: CDR1 ENHRY, CDR2 SYGVKD. The CDR3 sequence: CAIRRTANSGNTIYF. CDR3 sequence (DNA): TGTGCCATCAGGCGGACAGCCAACTCTGGAAACACCATATATTTT.

The chain combines TRBV7-9 with TRBJ1-4; D unresolved. CDR1 is SEHNR, CDR2 FQNEAQ, per germline (reference sequence). The length of the CDR3 is 15 residues. V lost 1 base, J lost 0 bases, and 6 bases lay in between. The CDR3 nucleotides read TGTGCCAGCAGCTTAGACAGAACAACTAATGAAAAACTGTTTTTT. This sequence encodes CASSLDRTTNEKLFF.

This chain links TRBV28 with TRBJ2-7; 10 nucleotides line up with TRBD1. V shed 5 bases and J 3 bases; nucleotides not matched to a gene: 4. The CDR3 sequence is 14 residues long. Germline V gives CDR1 MDHEN, CDR2 SYDVKM. CDR3 nucleotides: TGTGCCAGCAGTCCGGGACAGGGGATCTACGAGCAGTACTTC. Translated, it gives CASSPGQGIYEQYF.

Worth noting for this clone: The sample has other DNA sequences that encode this CDR3 too. The gene calls are TRBV7-3 and TRBJ2-1; D call uncertain. CDR1 and CDR2 from the germline V gene are SGHTA and FQGTGA. The germline V and J ends were trimmed by 2 bases and 0 bases, with 5 bases remaining between them. The CDR3 contains 14 residues. CDR3 bases: TGTGCCAGCAGCTTATCGGGCTCCTACAATGAGCAGTTCTTC. Translated, it gives CASSLSGSYNEQFF.

The gene calls are TRBV27 and TRBJ1-2; 9 positions agree with TRBD1. Unmatched junction bases numbered 12, after V lost 5 bases and J lost 8 bases. The CDR3 has 15 amino acids. Germline lookup yields CDR1 MNHEY and CDR2 SMNVEV (reference sequence). CDR3 nucleotides: TGTGCCAGCAGTCCGTCCGGGACAGGGAATAACGGCTACACCTTC. Amino acids: CASSPSGTGNNGYTF.

The V gene is TRBV5-4, the J gene TRBJ2-5; 8 bases line up with TRBD1. Germline V gives CDR1 SGHNT, CDR2 YYREEE (reference sequence). CDR3 length equals 15 residues. V lost 1 base and J lost 4; bases outside the gene matches: 6. CDR3 sequence (DNA): TGTGCCAGCAGCTTGAGGACAGGGAGCTTAGAGACCCAGTACTTC. Protein sequence: CASSLRTGSLETQYF.

This clone came up a few times. The chain uses TRBV6-5 and TRBJ2-1, with D perhaps matching TRBD1 (6 bases). The V and J ends lost 2 bases and 6 bases respectively, with 11 bases between them. The germline V gene encodes CDR1 MNHEY and CDR2 SVGAGI. The CDR3 sequence is 14 residues long. CDR3 coding DNA: TGTGCCAGCAGTTACCAAATGACAGGCAATGAGCAGTTCTTC. Its translation is CASSYQMTGNEQFF.

The chain uses TRBV5-4 and TRBJ1-1; tentative D call: TRBD1 (5 bases). The germline gives CDR1 SGHNT, CDR2 YYREEE (reference sequence). Trimming removed 6 bases from V and 3 bases from J, with 18 bases in between. The CDR3 loop spans 15 amino acids. The CDR3 is CASNTPGGRDTEAFF. CDR3 in DNA: TGTGCCAGCAATACACCGGGGGGGAGAGACACTGAAGCTTTCTTT.

This sequence joins TRBV6-1 and TRBJ1-1, with 9 bases fitting TRBD1. This CDR3 is built from 15 residues. The V gene's germline CDR1 is MNHNS and CDR2 SASEGT. J lost 4 bases, V lost 4 bases, and 7 bases had no gene match. This CDR3 is CASSVDRGGGTEAFF. The CDR3 nucleotides are TGTGCCAGCAGTGTTGACAGGGGGGGCGGCACTGAAGCTTTCTTT.

As regards this clone: The sample contains more than one DNA sequence encoding this CDR3. The chain carries TRBV6-5 and TRBJ2-7; D is undetermined. Germline assignment: CDR1 MNHEY and CDR2 SVGAGI. V was pared by 4 bases and J by 4 bases, with 5 bases between. The length of the CDR3 is 11 residues. The CDR3 sequence: CASSSVYEQYF. The CDR3 nucleotides read TGTGCCAGCAGTTCAGTTTACGAGCAGTACTTC.

This clone was counted a single time. The J gene is TRBJ2-1, the V gene TRBV30; D perhaps matches TRBD1 (6 bases). In germline, CDR1 is GTSNPN, CDR2 SVGIG (reference sequence). The CDR3 loop spans 14 amino acids. V was pared by 0 bases and J by 0 bases, with 6 bases between. CDR3 nucleotides: TGTGCCTGGAGTGTAGGGGGCTCCTACAATGAGCAGTTCTTC. Its translation is CAWSVGGSYNEQFF.

J is TRBJ2-1 and V is TRBV19; no clear D. V lost 2 bases and J 0 bases, leaving 11 bases between the germline ends. Germline-derived CDR1 and CDR2 are LNHDA and SQIVND (reference sequence). This CDR3 contains 16 residues. CDR3 sequence reads: CASSILAVSSYNEQFF. The CDR3 bases are TGTGCCAGTAGTATACTTGCTGTGAGCTCCTACAATGAGCAGTTCTTC.

This clone was observed a few times. CDR3 DNA: TGTGCCATCCGCCGGGTAGCGGCGACAGATACGCAGTATTTT. This gives the protein CAIRRVAATDTQYF. This chain uses TRBV10-3 with TRBJ2-3, with TRBD2 as a possible D gene (6 bases). Between the trimmed V and J ends, which lost 8 bases and 3 bases, there was a span of 15 bases. Per the germline V gene, CDR1 is ENHRY and CDR2 is SYGVKD. The CDR3 has 14 amino acids.

The V call is TRBV15, the J call TRBJ1-6; possible D gene TRBD1, 5 bases. The CDR3 loop spans 15 amino acids. V dropped 1 base and J dropped 12 bases, with 16 bases sitting between them. The germline gives CDR1 LNHNV, CDR2 YYDKDF (reference sequence). CDR3 bases: TGTGCCACCAGCAGAGGCAGGGACGCGGGAAAACCCCTCCACTTT. The encoded protein is CATSRGRDAGKPLHF.

V gene TRBV18 combines with J gene TRBJ1-1; 12 bases line up with TRBD1. The germline CDR1 and CDR2 sequences are KGHSH and LQKENI. There are 15 residues in the CDR3. V gave up 5 bases and J gave up 6 bases; unmatched junction bases: 7. CDR3 sequence reads: CASSTGTGGVAEAFF. The CDR3 DNA is TGTGCCAGCTCAACCGGGACAGGGGGCGTCGCTGAAGCTTTCTTT.

The chain couples TRBV9 to TRBJ2-5; possibly TRBD2 for D (5 bases). CDR1 is SGDLS and CDR2 is YYNGEE in the germline V gene. This CDR3 region has 13 residues. Deletions cut 3 bases from V and 2 bases from J, with 8 bases between. The CDR3 DNA reads TGTGCCAGCAGCGAACCGGGGCAAGAGACCCAGTACTTC. Translation gives CASSEPGQETQYF.

The genes are TRBV5-1 and TRBJ2-2; 14 bases map to TRBD2. This CDR3 comprises 18 residues. With V trimmed by 2 bases and J by 5 bases, 8 bases remained unmatched. Germline CDR1 is SGHRS and CDR2 is YFSETQ. The CDR3 DNA reads TGCGCCAGCAGCTTTTTGGGACTAGCGGGAGAGTGGACCGGGGAGCTGTTTTTT. It yields the protein CASSFLGLAGEWTGELFF.

The chain couples TRBV14 to TRBJ2-7; D gene uncertain. The CDR3 contains 14 residues. The V and J ends lost 0 bases and 3 bases respectively, with 9 bases between them. CDR1 and CDR2 from the germline V gene are SGHDN and FVKESK. The CDR3 DNA sequence: TGTGCCAGCAGCCAAGATCGAACATACTACGAGCAGTACTTC. Residues: CASSQDRTYYEQYF.

The rearrangement joins TRBV9 to TRBJ2-2, with TRBD2 as a possible D gene (5 bases). The V end was cut by 7 bases, the J end by 0 bases, with 10 bases between. This CDR3 region has 14 residues. Germline CDR1 SGDLS, CDR2 YYNGEE. In DNA form, the CDR3 reads TGTGCCAGCGGGAGTAGACCGAACACCGGGGAGCTGTTTTTT. It translates to CASGSRPNTGELFF.

V and J are TRBV30 and TRBJ1-2; no reliable D call. The CDR3 spans 12 residues. V was clipped by 2 bases and J by 9 bases, with 13 bases between them. In germline, CDR1 is GTSNPN, CDR2 SVGIG (reference sequence). The DNA of the CDR3 is TGTGCCTGGAGTTTCGTTTCTATTCGCTACACCTTC. This translates into CAWSFVSIRYTF.

The rearrangement joins TRBV18 to TRBJ1-1, with 9 bases that match TRBD1. The CDR3 totals 14 residues. Germline lookup yields CDR1 KGHSH and CDR2 LQKENI. V lost 6 bases, J lost 7 bases, and 9 bases stayed unmatched. The CDR3 is CASSLGQGWVEAFF. CDR3 bases: TGTGCCAGCTCTCTCGGACAGGGGTGGGTTGAAGCTTTCTTT.

This rearrangement joins TRBV2 to TRBJ2-2; D remains unclear. V lost 1 base, J lost 3 bases, and 9 bases lay in between. Looked up from germline, CDR1 is SNHLY and CDR2 is FYNNEI. This CDR3 spans 15 amino acids. CDR3 amino acids: CASSEGPDYTGELFF. The DNA of the CDR3 is TGTGCCAGCAGTGAAGGGCCCGATTACACCGGGGAGCTGTTTTTT.